These T cell receptor beta chains were read from a single sample in a study of shared clonotypes between healthy human individuals. The table came from immunoSEQ multiplex PCR; TCRdb's copy has only in-frame clones and leaves some out. The table records over a million clones, about 96% of them present only once. The material sequenced was naive CD4+ T cells sorted from blood. The receptors come from a man in his thirties or forties in good health. Each CDR3 is given with its conserved first and last residue. A D gene is named only where the DNA matches it firmly. Expanded clones are given a class, and other clones once, few, many or no size at all.

V gene: TRBV7-9; clone size: -; J gene: TRBJ2-7; D gene: -; CDR3 protein: CASSNPHRNYEQYF; CDR3 DNA: TGTGCCAGCAGTAACCCCCACAGAAACTACGAGCAGTACTTC
V gene: TRBV7-9; clone size: -; J gene: TRBJ2-3; D gene: TRBD2; CDR3 protein: CASSPELAAPFSDTQYF; CDR3 DNA: TGTGCCAGCAGCCCGGAACTAGCGGCACCCTTTTCAGATACGCAGTATTTT
V gene: TRBV27; clone size: -; J gene: TRBJ2-3; D gene: TRBD2; CDR3 protein: CASSPPGLAGGSDTQYF; CDR3 DNA: TGTGCCAGCAGTCCACCGGGACTAGCGGGAGGCTCGGATACGCAGTATTTT
V gene: TRBV10-1; clone size: -; J gene: TRBJ2-5; D gene: TRBD2; CDR3 protein: CASSPNRLAGKETQYF; CDR3 DNA: TGCGCCAGCAGTCCTAACCGACTAGCGGGAAAAGAGACCCAGTACTTC
V gene: TRBV5-6; clone size: -; J gene: TRBJ2-5; D gene: -; CDR3 protein: CASSFGRNQETQYF; CDR3 DNA: TGTGCCAGCAGCTTCGGCAGAAACCAAGAGACCCAGTACTTC
V gene: TRBV9; clone size: -; J gene: TRBJ2-2; D gene: -; CDR3 protein: CASSVGPGTGELFF; CDR3 DNA: TGTGCCAGCAGCGTAGGTCCTGGCACCGGGGAGCTGTTTTTT
V gene: TRBV6-5; clone size: -; J gene: TRBJ1-2; D gene: TRBD1; CDR3 protein: CATTRDRRGYTF; CDR3 DNA: TGTGCCACTACCCGGGACAGGAGGGGCTACACCTTC
V gene: TRBV5-1; clone size: -; J gene: TRBJ2-1; D gene: -; CDR3 protein: CASTGGYGAYNEQFF; CDR3 DNA: TGCGCCAGCACCGGGGGATATGGGGCCTACAATGAGCAGTTCTTC
V gene: TRBV28; clone size: -; J gene: TRBJ1-4; D gene: -; CDR3 protein: CASSWRGEKLFF; CDR3 DNA: TGTGCCAGCAGTTGGCGTGGCGAAAAACTGTTTTTT
V gene: TRBV29-1; clone size: once; J gene: TRBJ1-1; D gene: TRBD1; CDR3 protein: CSVANRGRATEAFF; CDR3 DNA: TGCAGCGTTGCTAACAGGGGAAGGGCCACTGAAGCTTTCTTT
V gene: TRBV10-3; clone size: -; J gene: TRBJ2-5; D gene: TRBD1; CDR3 protein: CAIGVGQSEGSGTQYF; CDR3 DNA: TGTGCCATAGGGGTGGGACAGTCCGAGGGCTCGGGGACCCAGTACTTC
V gene: TRBV1; clone size: -; J gene: TRBJ2-7; D gene: -; CDR3 protein: CTSSQYEQYF; CDR3 DNA: TGCACCAGCAGCCAATACGAGCAGTACTTC
V gene: TRBV27; clone size: -; J gene: TRBJ2-7; D gene: -; CDR3 protein: CASSFLDRATYEQYF; CDR3 DNA: TGTGCCAGCAGTTTTCTTGACAGAGCTACCTACGAGCAGTACTTC
V gene: TRBV11-2; clone size: -; J gene: TRBJ2-7; D gene: -; CDR3 protein: CASGRAAYEQYF; CDR3 DNA: TGTGCCAGCGGCAGGGCCGCCTACGAGCAGTACTTC
V gene: TRBV7-9; clone size: -; J gene: TRBJ1-5; D gene: TRBD1; CDR3 protein: CASSLGGTGANQPQHF; CDR3 DNA: TGTGCCAGCAGCTTAGGTGGGACAGGGGCGAACCAGCCCCAGCATTTT
V gene: TRBV9; clone size: -; J gene: TRBJ1-2; D gene: -; CDR3 protein: CASSVVAGDYGYTF; CDR3 DNA: TGTGCCAGCAGCGTAGTGGCAGGGGACTATGGCTACACCTTC
V gene: TRBV28; clone size: -; J gene: TRBJ2-6; D gene: -; CDR3 protein: CASTTDSGANVLTF; CDR3 DNA: TGTGCCAGCACCACTGACTCTGGGGCCAACGTCCTGACTTTC
V gene: TRBV5-1; clone size: -; J gene: TRBJ2-7; D gene: TRBD2; CDR3 protein: CASSHGLAGGSSYEQYF; CDR3 DNA: TGCGCCAGCAGCCACGGACTAGCGGGAGGTTCCTCCTACGAGCAGTACTTC
V gene: TRBV4-1; clone size: -; J gene: TRBJ2-1; D gene: -; CDR3 protein: CASSQETGTSSYNEQFF; CDR3 DNA: TGCGCCAGCAGCCAGGAAACCGGGACGAGCTCCTACAATGAGCAGTTCTTC